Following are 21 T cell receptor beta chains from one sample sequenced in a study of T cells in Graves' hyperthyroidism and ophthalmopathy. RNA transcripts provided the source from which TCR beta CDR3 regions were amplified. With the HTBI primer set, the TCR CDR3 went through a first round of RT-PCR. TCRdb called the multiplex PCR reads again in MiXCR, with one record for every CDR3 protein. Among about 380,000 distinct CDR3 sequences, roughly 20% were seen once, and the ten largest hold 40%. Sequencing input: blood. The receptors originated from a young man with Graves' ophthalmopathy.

The CDR3 protein is CASSLVFVAGGGRDTQYF. CDR3 nucleotide sequence: TGTGCCAGCAGCTTAGTTTTCGTAGCGGGGGGGGGGAGAGATACGCAGTATTTT. The chain links TRBV7-2 to TRBJ2-3; 11 bases agree with TRBD2. J gave up 5 bases and V 1 base, and 11 bases lay outside the gene matches. Germline V gives CDR1 SGHTA, CDR2 FQGNSA. The length of the CDR3 is 18 residues.

The CDR3: CAINVGGGSTDTQYF. The CDR3 nucleotides read TGTGCCATCAATGTTGGGGGGGGGAGCACAGATACGCAGTATTTT. This chain uses TRBV10-3 with TRBJ2-3; 7 positions match TRBD2. J lost 0 bases, V lost 7 bases, and 7 bases had no gene match. The CDR3 loop spans 15 amino acids. Germline CDR1 ENHRY, CDR2 SYGVKD.

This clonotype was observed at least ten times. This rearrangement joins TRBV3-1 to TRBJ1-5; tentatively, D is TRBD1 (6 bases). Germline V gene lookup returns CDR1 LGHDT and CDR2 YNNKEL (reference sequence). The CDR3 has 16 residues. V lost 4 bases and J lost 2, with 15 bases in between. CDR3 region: CASSPSTGGRNQPQHF. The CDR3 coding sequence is TGTGCCAGCAGCCCGTCGACAGGTGGTCGCAATCAGCCCCAGCATTTT.

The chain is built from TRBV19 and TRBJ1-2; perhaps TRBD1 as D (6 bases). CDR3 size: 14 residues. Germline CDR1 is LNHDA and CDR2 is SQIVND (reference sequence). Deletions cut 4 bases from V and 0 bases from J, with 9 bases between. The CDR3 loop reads CASSKDSANYGYTF. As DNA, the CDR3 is TGTGCCAGTAGTAAGGACAGCGCTAACTATGGCTACACCTTC. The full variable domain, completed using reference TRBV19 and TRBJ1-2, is DGGITQSPKYLFRKEGQNVTLSCEQNLNHDAMYWYRQDPGQGLRLIYYSQIVNDFQKGDIAEGYSVSREKKESFPLTVTSAQKNPTAFYLCASSKDSANYGYTFGSGTRLTVV.

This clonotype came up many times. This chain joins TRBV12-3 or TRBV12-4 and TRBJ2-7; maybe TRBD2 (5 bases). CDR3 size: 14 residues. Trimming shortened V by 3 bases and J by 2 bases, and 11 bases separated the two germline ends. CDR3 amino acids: CASSFSEVPYEQYF. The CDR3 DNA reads TGTGCCAGCAGTTTTTCGGAGGTGCCCTACGAGCAGTACTTC.

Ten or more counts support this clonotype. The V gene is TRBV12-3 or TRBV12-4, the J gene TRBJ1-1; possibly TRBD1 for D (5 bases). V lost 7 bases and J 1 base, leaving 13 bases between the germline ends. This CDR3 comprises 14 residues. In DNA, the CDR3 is TGTGCCAGCAACACCGGGACGGCGAACACTGAAGCTTTCTTT. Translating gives CASNTGTANTEAFF.

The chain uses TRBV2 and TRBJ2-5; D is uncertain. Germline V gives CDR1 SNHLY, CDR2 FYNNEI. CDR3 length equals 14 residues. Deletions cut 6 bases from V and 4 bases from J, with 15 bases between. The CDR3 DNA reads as TGTGCCAGCAGGGTTAAATTCCTCCGAGAGACCCAGTACTTC. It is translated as CASRVKFLRETQYF.

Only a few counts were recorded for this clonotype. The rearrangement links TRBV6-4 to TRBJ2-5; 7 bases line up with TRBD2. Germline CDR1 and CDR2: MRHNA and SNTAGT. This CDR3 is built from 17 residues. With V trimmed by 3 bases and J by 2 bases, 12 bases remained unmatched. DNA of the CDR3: TGTGCCAGCAGTGATTACCCGGGACTACCCGAACAAGAGACCCAGTACTTC. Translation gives CASSDYPGLPEQETQYF.

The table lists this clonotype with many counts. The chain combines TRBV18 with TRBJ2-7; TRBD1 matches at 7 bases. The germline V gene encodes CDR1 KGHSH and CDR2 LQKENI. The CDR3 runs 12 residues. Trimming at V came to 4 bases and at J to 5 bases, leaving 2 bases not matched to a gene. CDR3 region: CASSLRGHEQYF. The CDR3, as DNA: TGTGCCAGCTCACTGAGGGGGCACGAGCAGTACTTC.

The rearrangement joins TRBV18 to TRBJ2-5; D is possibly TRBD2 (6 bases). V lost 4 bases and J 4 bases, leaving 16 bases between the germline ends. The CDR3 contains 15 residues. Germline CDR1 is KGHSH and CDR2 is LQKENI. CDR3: CASSRRDHEGETQYF. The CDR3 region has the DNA TGTGCCAGCTCACGGCGGGACCACGAAGGAGAGACCCAGTACTTC.

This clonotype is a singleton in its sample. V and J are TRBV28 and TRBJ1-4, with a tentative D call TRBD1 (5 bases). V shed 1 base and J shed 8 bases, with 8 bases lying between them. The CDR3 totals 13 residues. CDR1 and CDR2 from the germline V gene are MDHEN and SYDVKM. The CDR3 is CASSLSGAEKLFF. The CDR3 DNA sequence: TGTGCCAGCAGTTTATCCGGGGCCGAAAAACTGTTTTTT.

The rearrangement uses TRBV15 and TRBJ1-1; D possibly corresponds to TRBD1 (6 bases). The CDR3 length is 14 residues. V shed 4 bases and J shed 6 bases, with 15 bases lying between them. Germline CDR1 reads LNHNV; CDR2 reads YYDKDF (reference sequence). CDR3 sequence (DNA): TGTGCCACCAGCACCCCCACAGGGAGCGCTGAAGCTTTCTTT. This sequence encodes CATSTPTGSAEAFF.

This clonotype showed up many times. CDR3 residues: CASRGDRVRGNEQFF. CDR3 sequence (DNA): TGTGCCAGCAGAGGGGACAGGGTCCGAGGGAATGAGCAGTTCTTC. The chain combines TRBV2 with TRBJ2-1; 9 positions agree with TRBD1. Germline V CDR1 and CDR2: SNHLY, FYNNEI. The CDR3 has 15 amino acids. V shed 6 bases and J 7 bases; nucleotides not matched to a gene: 10.

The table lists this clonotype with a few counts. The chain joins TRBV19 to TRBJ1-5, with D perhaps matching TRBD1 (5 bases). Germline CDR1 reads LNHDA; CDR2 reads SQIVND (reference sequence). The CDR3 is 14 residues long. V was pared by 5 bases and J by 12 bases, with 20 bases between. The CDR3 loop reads CASSPGGTNTNQHF. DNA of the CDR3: TGTGCCAGTAGTCCCGGGGGGACCAATACTAACCAGCATTTT. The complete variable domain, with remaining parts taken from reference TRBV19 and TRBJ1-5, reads DGGITQSPKYLFRKEGQNVTLSCEQNLNHDAMYWYRQDPGQGLRLIYYSQIVNDFQKGDIAEGYSVSREKKESFPLTVTSAQKNPTAFYLCASSPGGTNTNQHFGDGTRLSIL.

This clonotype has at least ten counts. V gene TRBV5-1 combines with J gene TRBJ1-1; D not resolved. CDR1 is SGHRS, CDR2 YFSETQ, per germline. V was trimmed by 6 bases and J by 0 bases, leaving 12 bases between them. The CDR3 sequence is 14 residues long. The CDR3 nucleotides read TGCGCCAGCATGAGTCAGGCCATGAACACTGAAGCTTTCTTT. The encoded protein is CASMSQAMNTEAFF.

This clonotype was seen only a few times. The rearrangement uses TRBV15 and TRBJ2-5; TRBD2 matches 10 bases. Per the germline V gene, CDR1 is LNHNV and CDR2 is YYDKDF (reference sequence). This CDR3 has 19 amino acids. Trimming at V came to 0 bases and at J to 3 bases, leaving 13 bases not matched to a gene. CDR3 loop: CATSRDYWGNSGGKETQYF. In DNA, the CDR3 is TGTGCCACCAGCAGAGATTATTGGGGTAATAGCGGGGGGAAAGAGACCCAGTACTTC. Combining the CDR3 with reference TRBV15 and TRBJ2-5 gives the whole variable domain DAMVIQNPRYQVTQFGKPVTLSCSQTLNHNVMYWYQQKSSQAPKLLFHYYDKDFNNEADTPDNFQSRRPNTSFCFLDIRSPGLGDTAMYLCATSRDYWGNSGGKETQYFGPGTRLLVL.

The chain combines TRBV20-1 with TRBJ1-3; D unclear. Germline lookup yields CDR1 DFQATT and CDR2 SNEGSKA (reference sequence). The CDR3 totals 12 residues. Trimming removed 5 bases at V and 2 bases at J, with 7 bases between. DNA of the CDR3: TGCAGTGCTGGCACAACTGGAAACACCATATATTTT. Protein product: CSAGTTGNTIYF.

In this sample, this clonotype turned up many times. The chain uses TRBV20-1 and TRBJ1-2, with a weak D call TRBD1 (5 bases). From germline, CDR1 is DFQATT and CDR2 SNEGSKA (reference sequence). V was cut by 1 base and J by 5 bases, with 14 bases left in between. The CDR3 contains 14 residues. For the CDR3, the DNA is TGCAGTGCTAGAGGGGGGGGGAACGAGTATGGCTACACCTTC. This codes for CSARGGGNEYGYTF.

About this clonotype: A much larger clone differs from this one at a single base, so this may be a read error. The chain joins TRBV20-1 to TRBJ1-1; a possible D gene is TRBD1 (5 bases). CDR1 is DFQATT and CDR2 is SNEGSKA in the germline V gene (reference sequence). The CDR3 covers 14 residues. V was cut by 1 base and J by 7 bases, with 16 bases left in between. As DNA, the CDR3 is TGCAGTGCTAGAGTGGTCCAGGGTCCCATTGAAGCTTTCTTT. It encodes CSARVVQGPIEAFF.

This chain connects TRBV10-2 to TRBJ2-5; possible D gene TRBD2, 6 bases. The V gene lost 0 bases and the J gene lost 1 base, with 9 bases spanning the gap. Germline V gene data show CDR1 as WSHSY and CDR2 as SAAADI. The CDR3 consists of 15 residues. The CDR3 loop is CASSESIGGQETQYF. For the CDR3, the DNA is TGCGCCAGCAGTGAGTCGATCGGGGGCCAAGAGACCCAGTACTTC.

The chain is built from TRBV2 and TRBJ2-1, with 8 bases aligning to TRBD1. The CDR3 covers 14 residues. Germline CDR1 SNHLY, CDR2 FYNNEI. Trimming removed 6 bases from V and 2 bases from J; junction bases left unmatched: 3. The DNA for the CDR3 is TGTGCCAGCAGCCCGGACAGGGCCTACAATGAGCAGTTCTTC. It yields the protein CASSPDRAYNEQFF.